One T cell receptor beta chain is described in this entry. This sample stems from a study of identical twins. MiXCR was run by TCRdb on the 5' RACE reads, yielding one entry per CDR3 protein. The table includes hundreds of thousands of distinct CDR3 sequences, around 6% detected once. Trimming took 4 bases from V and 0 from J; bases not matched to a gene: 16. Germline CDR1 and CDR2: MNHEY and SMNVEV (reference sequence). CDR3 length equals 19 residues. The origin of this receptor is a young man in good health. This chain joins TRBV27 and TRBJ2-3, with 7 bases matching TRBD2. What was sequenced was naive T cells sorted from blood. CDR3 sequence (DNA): TGTGCCAGCAGTTACGGGTTGAGGGATTGGGAGGGAAGCACAGATACGCAGTATTTT. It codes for CASSYGLRDWEGSTDTQYF.